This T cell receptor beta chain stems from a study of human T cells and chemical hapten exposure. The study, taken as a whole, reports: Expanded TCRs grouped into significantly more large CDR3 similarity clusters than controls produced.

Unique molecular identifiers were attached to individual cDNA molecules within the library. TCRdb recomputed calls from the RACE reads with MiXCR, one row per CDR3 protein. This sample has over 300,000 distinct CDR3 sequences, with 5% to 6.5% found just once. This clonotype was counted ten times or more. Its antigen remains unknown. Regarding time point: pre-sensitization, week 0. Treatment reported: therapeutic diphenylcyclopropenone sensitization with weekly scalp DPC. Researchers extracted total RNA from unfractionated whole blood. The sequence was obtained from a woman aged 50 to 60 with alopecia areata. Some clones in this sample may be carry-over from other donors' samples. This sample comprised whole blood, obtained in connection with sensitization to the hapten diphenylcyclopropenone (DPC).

CDR3 amino acids: CASRLPGDTEAFF. CDR3 sequence (DNA): TGTGCCAGCCGGCTACCAGGGGACACTGAAGCTTTCTTT. V and J are TRBV7-2 and TRBJ1-1; a possible D gene is TRBD1 (6 bases). The V end was cut by 8 bases, the J end by 3 bases, with 13 bases between. The CDR3 consists of 13 residues. The germline gives CDR1 SGHTA, CDR2 FQGNSA.